This passage covers 2 T cell receptor beta chains from one sample sequenced in a study of glioma-infiltrating T cells after dendritic cell vaccination. Produced via immunoSEQ multiplex PCR; TCRdb's table is partial and in-frame only. The sample carries roughly 90,000 clones, 85% to 90% recorded once. Here the sequenced sample was blood, taken before dendritic cell vaccination. The source is a human donor with glioblastoma.

This chain links TRBV6-1 with TRBJ2-2; 10 bases fit TRBD1. Germline V gene lookup returns CDR1 MNHNS and CDR2 SASEGT. The CDR3 consists of 15 residues. V dropped 8 bases and J dropped 3; count of bases not matched to a gene: 6. CDR3 coding DNA: TGTGCCAGCCCCTCCGGGACAGGGGACACCGGGGAGCTGTTTTTT. As protein: CASPSGTGDTGELFF.

The V call is TRBV10-2, the J call TRBJ2-4, with a tentative D call TRBD2 (5 bases). CDR3 length: 13 residues. V dropped 5 bases and J dropped 3 bases, with 8 bases sitting between them. CDR1 and CDR2 from the germline V gene are WSHSY and SAAADI. The CDR3 DNA reads TGCGCCAGCAGTTTCGCGGGCAAAAACATTCAGTACTTC. It translates to CASSFAGKNIQYF.